Listed below are T cell receptor beta chains from one sample, sequenced in a study of blood T cell repertoires in COVID-19. Profiled with immunoSEQ multiplex PCR; TCRdb holds only in-frame clones, not every one. In the table there are under 250,000 clones, roughly 90% of which are singletons. What was sequenced was peripheral blood. Source of these receptors: a woman in her sixties with acute or convalescent COVID-19. Each CDR3 is given with its conserved first and last residue. D genes are given only for firm matches. Clone sizes are given selectively: once, few, many, or a class where the clone is expanded.

J | V | size | D | DNA | CDR3
TRBJ2-3 | TRBV27 | NA | TRBD1 | TGTGCCACTACAGGGACAGATGCTCATACGCAGTATTTT | CATTGTDAHTQYF
TRBJ2-3 | TRBV4-3 | NA | NA | TGCGCCAGCAGCCAAGAGAACAGTTTTAACACAGATACGCAGTATTTT | CASSQENSFNTDTQYF
TRBJ2-2 | TRBV2 | NA | NA | TGTGCCAGCCGTGCCAGCGGAGCCGGGGAGCTGTTTTTT | CASRASGAGELFF
TRBJ2-1 | TRBV19 | once | NA | TGTGCCAGTAGTAGAAGACACGACTTTCAGGGCAATGAGCAGTTCTTC | CASSRRHDFQGNEQFF
TRBJ2-7 | TRBV7-2 | once | TRBD2 | TGTGCCAGCAGCTTAGGGACTAGCGGGATCTGGCAGTACTTC | CASSLGTSGIWQYF
TRBJ1-5 | TRBV19 | few | NA | TGTGCCACGAGTACCAGGGGACCATCAAGCTCACAAGCCTTCGATTTT | CATSTRGPSSSQAFDF
TRBJ1-3 | TRBV7-8 | NA | NA | TGTGCCAGCAGCTGGGGGCTCTCACCAGTTGGAAACACCATATATTTT | CASSWGLSPVGNTIYF
TRBJ2-3 | TRBV5-6 | few | TRBD1 | TGTGCCAGCAGCTTGGCGACAGGGGTTGGCACAGATACGCAGTATTTT | CASSLATGVGTDTQYF
TRBJ2-1 | TRBV6-4 | NA | TRBD2 | TGTGCCAGCAGTGACCGGTTACTAGCGGGAGGGACCAATGAGCAGTTCTTC | CASSDRLLAGGTNEQFF
TRBJ1-2 | TRBV5-5 | NA | TRBD1 | TGTGCCAGCAGCTCAGACAGGGGGGCCTATGGCTACACCTTC | CASSSDRGAYGYTF
TRBJ2-7 | TRBV15 | NA | NA | TGTGCCACCAGCAGAGATTTTGACAGCATAACAACCTACGAGCAGTACTTC | CATSRDFDSITTYEQYF